This is a list of T cell receptor beta chains from one sample in a study of OX40 agonist ivuxolimab in advanced cancers. Some clones are missing from TCRdb's copy, which holds only in-frame ones; the method was immunoSEQ multiplex PCR. The sample includes about 80,000 clones, approximately 83% of them seen just once. The input for sequencing was CD4+ or CD8+ T cells sorted from blood, taken in a trial of the OX40 agonist ivuxolimab. These receptors all stem from an adult with an advanced solid tumor such as melanoma, head and neck, liver or kidney cancer. Each CDR3 is given with its conserved first and last residue. The D gene is left open where the match is weak. Clone sizes are given selectively: once, few, many, or a class where the clone is expanded.

abundance: NA; v_gene: TRBV5-8; j_gene: TRBJ2-5; len: 13; d_gene: TRBD1; CDR3aa: CASSIDRGQTQYF; CDR3nt: TGTGCCAGCAGCATCGACAGGGGTCAGACCCAGTACTTC
abundance: NA; v_gene: TRBV4-3; j_gene: TRBJ2-3; len: 13; d_gene: NA; CDR3aa: CASSQDLGDTQYF; CDR3nt: TGCGCCAGCAGCCAAGATCTGGGAGATACGCAGTATTTT
abundance: NA; v_gene: TRBV28; j_gene: TRBJ2-7; len: 12; d_gene: NA; CDR3aa: CASSLQDYEQYF; CDR3nt: TGTGCCAGCAGTCTACAAGACTACGAGCAGTACTTC
abundance: NA; v_gene: TRBV28; j_gene: TRBJ1-2; len: 10; d_gene: NA; CDR3aa: CASSPKFPNF; CDR3nt: TGTGCCAGCAGTCCAAAATTCCCAAACTTC
abundance: NA; v_gene: TRBV11-1; j_gene: TRBJ1-2; len: 15; d_gene: TRBD1; CDR3aa: CASSRGTADLYGYTF; CDR3nt: TGTGCCAGCAGCCGTGGGACAGCTGATCTCTATGGCTACACCTTC
abundance: NA; v_gene: TRBV11-2; j_gene: TRBJ1-2; len: 14; d_gene: NA; CDR3aa: CASSLGLGNYGYTF; CDR3nt: TGTGCCAGCAGCTTAGGTCTGGGGAACTATGGCTACACCTTC
abundance: NA; v_gene: TRBV18; j_gene: TRBJ2-7; len: 17; d_gene: TRBD2; CDR3aa: CASSPAGTSVSSYEQYF; CDR3nt: TGTGCCAGCTCACCAGCCGGGACTAGCGTTAGCTCCTACGAGCAGTACTTC
abundance: NA; v_gene: TRBV5-1; j_gene: TRBJ2-7; len: 16; d_gene: NA; CDR3aa: CASSRTWDGSSYEQYF; CDR3nt: TGCGCCAGCAGCCGCACATGGGACGGAAGCTCCTACGAGCAGTACTTC
abundance: NA; v_gene: TRBV15; j_gene: TRBJ2-5; len: 15; d_gene: NA; CDR3aa: CATSGRRSREETQYF; CDR3nt: TGTGCCACCAGCGGCCGTAGAAGCCGGGAAGAGACCCAGTACTTC
abundance: NA; v_gene: TRBV19; j_gene: TRBJ1-6; len: 14; d_gene: TRBD1; CDR3aa: CASRRGQTNSPLHF; CDR3nt: TGTGCCAGTAGACGGGGACAGACCAATTCACCCCTCCACTTT
abundance: NA; v_gene: TRBV28; j_gene: TRBJ1-6; len: 15; d_gene: NA; CDR3aa: CASSLLGAGNSPLHF; CDR3nt: TGTGCCAGCAGTTTATTAGGGGCGGGAAATTCACCCCTCCACTTT
abundance: few; v_gene: TRBV28; j_gene: TRBJ2-7; len: 15; d_gene: TRBD1; CDR3aa: CASRLPGQGTYEQYF; CDR3nt: TGTGCCAGCAGGCTACCGGGACAGGGTACCTACGAGCAGTACTTC
abundance: NA; v_gene: TRBV6-4; j_gene: TRBJ2-3; len: 12; d_gene: NA; CDR3aa: CASSGDGDTQYF; CDR3nt: TGTGCCAGCAGTGGGGACGGGGATACGCAGTATTTT
abundance: NA; v_gene: TRBV7-2; j_gene: TRBJ2-5; len: 16; d_gene: TRBD2; CDR3aa: CASSLGVAGAQETQYF; CDR3nt: TGTGCCAGCAGCTTAGGAGTAGCGGGGGCCCAAGAGACCCAGTACTTC
abundance: NA; v_gene: TRBV7-3; j_gene: TRBJ1-4; len: 14; d_gene: NA; CDR3aa: CASSKGPSNEKLFF; CDR3nt: TGTGCCAGCAGCAAAGGACCGAGTAATGAAAAACTGTTTTTT
abundance: NA; v_gene: TRBV30; j_gene: TRBJ1-6; len: 14; d_gene: NA; CDR3aa: CAWKASVRHSPLHF; CDR3nt: TGTGCCTGGAAGGCGTCAGTGCGACATTCACCCCTCCACTTT
abundance: NA; v_gene: TRBV5-6; j_gene: TRBJ2-5; len: 15; d_gene: NA; CDR3aa: CASSSPRQGQETQYF; CDR3nt: TGTGCCAGCAGCTCCCCCCGGCAGGGTCAAGAGACCCAGTACTTC
abundance: NA; v_gene: TRBV7-2; j_gene: TRBJ2-7; len: 15; d_gene: NA; CDR3aa: CASSGWVGLPYEQYF; CDR3nt: TGTGCCAGCAGCGGATGGGTAGGGTTACCATACGAGCAGTACTTC
abundance: NA; v_gene: TRBV7-9; j_gene: TRBJ1-1; len: 14; d_gene: NA; CDR3aa: CASSLSLIGTEAFF; CDR3nt: TGTGCCAGCAGCTTAAGTCTCATCGGCACTGAAGCTTTCTTT
abundance: NA; v_gene: TRBV7-9; j_gene: TRBJ1-2; len: 14; d_gene: NA; CDR3aa: CASSLGELGYGYTF; CDR3nt: TGTGCCAGCAGCTTAGGGGAATTGGGGTATGGCTACACCTTC
abundance: few; v_gene: TRBV7-2; j_gene: TRBJ2-3; len: 15; d_gene: NA; CDR3aa: CASSLSSGSTDTQYF; CDR3nt: TGTGCCAGCAGCTTAAGCTCAGGCAGCACAGATACGCAGTATTTT
abundance: NA; v_gene: TRBV19; j_gene: TRBJ2-7; len: 13; d_gene: TRBD1; CDR3aa: CASSKDRDVEQYF; CDR3nt: TGTGCCAGTAGTAAGGACAGGGATGTCGAGCAGTACTTC
abundance: NA; v_gene: TRBV21-1; j_gene: TRBJ2-7; len: 12; d_gene: NA; CDR3aa: CASGYLAYEQYF; CDR3nt: TGTGCCAGCGGCTATCTCGCCTACGAGCAGTACTTC
abundance: NA; v_gene: TRBV5-4; j_gene: TRBJ1-1; len: 15; d_gene: TRBD1; CDR3aa: CASSPTTGGSTEAFF; CDR3nt: TGTGCCAGCAGCCCGACGACAGGGGGCAGCACTGAAGCTTTCTTT
abundance: once; v_gene: TRBV6-6; j_gene: TRBJ2-3; len: 16; d_gene: TRBD1; CDR3aa: CASSYSRGPPTDTQYF; CDR3nt: TGTGCCAGCAGTTACTCGAGGGGGCCCCCCACAGATACGCAGTATTTT
abundance: NA; v_gene: TRBV30; j_gene: TRBJ1-1; len: 14; d_gene: NA; CDR3aa: CAWSRGGISTEAFF; CDR3nt: TGTGCCTGGAGTAGGGGGGGCATTTCCACTGAAGCTTTCTTT
abundance: NA; v_gene: TRBV6-5; j_gene: TRBJ1-2; len: 14; d_gene: NA; CDR3aa: CASRASTGPSSSTF; CDR3nt: TGTGCCAGCAGGGCCTCCACAGGGCCCTCTTCTAGCACCTTC
abundance: once; v_gene: TRBV30; j_gene: TRBJ2-2; len: 13; d_gene: TRBD2; CDR3aa: CAGGGGATGELFF; CDR3nt: TGTGCCGGGGGGGGTGGGGCCACCGGGGAGCTGTTTTTT
abundance: NA; v_gene: TRBV6-6; j_gene: TRBJ1-4; len: 14; d_gene: TRBD1; CDR3aa: CASSRGTAHEKLFF; CDR3nt: TGTGCCAGCAGCCGAGGGACAGCTCATGAAAAACTGTTTTTT
abundance: NA; v_gene: TRBV6-1; j_gene: TRBJ1-3; len: 15; d_gene: TRBD1; CDR3aa: CASSEGTASGNTIYF; CDR3nt: TGTGCCAGCAGTGAGGGGACAGCCTCTGGAAACACCATATATTTT
abundance: NA; v_gene: TRBV5-4; j_gene: TRBJ2-7; len: 15; d_gene: TRBD1; CDR3aa: CASSHGQGRPYEQYF; CDR3nt: TGTGCCAGCAGCCATGGACAGGGCCGGCCCTACGAGCAGTACTTC
abundance: NA; v_gene: TRBV9; j_gene: TRBJ1-1; len: 15; d_gene: TRBD1; CDR3aa: CASSQTGTERAEAFF; CDR3nt: TGTGCCAGCAGCCAAACCGGGACAGAGAGGGCTGAAGCTTTCTTT
abundance: NA; v_gene: TRBV28; j_gene: TRBJ2-2; len: 13; d_gene: TRBD1; CDR3aa: CASWTGYTGELFF; CDR3nt: TGTGCCAGCTGGACAGGGTACACCGGGGAGCTGTTTTTT
abundance: NA; v_gene: TRBV27; j_gene: TRBJ2-1; len: 14; d_gene: TRBD2; CDR3aa: CASSLGRAYNEQFF; CDR3nt: TGTGCCAGCAGTCTGGGGAGGGCCTACAATGAGCAGTTCTTC
abundance: NA; v_gene: TRBV5-4; j_gene: TRBJ2-4; len: 17; d_gene: NA; CDR3aa: CARIRQAPKLGKNIQYF; CDR3nt: TGTGCCCGAATAAGACAGGCCCCCAAACTAGGCAAAAACATTCAGTACTTC
abundance: once; v_gene: TRBV5-6; j_gene: TRBJ2-7; len: 13; d_gene: TRBD1; CDR3aa: CASTLTGSYEQYF; CDR3nt: TGTGCCAGCACCCTGACAGGGTCCTACGAGCAGTACTTC
abundance: NA; v_gene: TRBV20-1; j_gene: TRBJ2-5; len: 11; d_gene: NA; CDR3aa: CSASNEETQYF; CDR3nt: TGCAGTGCTAGTAACGAAGAGACCCAGTACTTC
abundance: few; v_gene: TRBV4-2; j_gene: TRBJ1-2; len: 13; d_gene: NA; CDR3aa: CASSQVEGYGYTF; CDR3nt: TGTGCCAGCAGCCAAGTTGAGGGCTATGGCTACACCTTC
abundance: NA; v_gene: TRBV5-1; j_gene: TRBJ1-1; len: 14; d_gene: NA; CDR3aa: CASSLGGPGTEAFF; CDR3nt: TGCGCCAGCAGCTTGGGGGGGCCGGGGACTGAAGCTTTCTTT
abundance: NA; v_gene: TRBV5-4; j_gene: TRBJ1-1; len: 14; d_gene: NA; CDR3aa: CASSPGARNTEAFF; CDR3nt: TGTGCCAGCAGCCCTGGGGCGCGGAACACTGAAGCTTTCTTT
abundance: NA; v_gene: TRBV6-5; j_gene: TRBJ2-7; len: 14; d_gene: NA; CDR3aa: CASSQRRVSYEQYF; CDR3nt: TGTGCCAGCAGTCAAAGGAGGGTCTCCTACGAGCAGTACTTC
abundance: NA; v_gene: TRBV7-6; j_gene: TRBJ2-7; len: 15; d_gene: TRBD1; CDR3aa: CASSLPGTGAYEQYF; CDR3nt: TGTGCCAGCAGCTTACCCGGGACAGGGGCCTACGAGCAGTACTTC
abundance: NA; v_gene: TRBV7-6; j_gene: TRBJ2-5; len: 15; d_gene: TRBD1; CDR3aa: CASGQTGTGKETQYF; CDR3nt: TGTGCCAGCGGCCAAACCGGGACAGGAAAAGAGACCCAGTACTTC
abundance: NA; v_gene: TRBV7-3; j_gene: TRBJ2-1; len: 14; d_gene: NA; CDR3aa: CASSLTLNQDEQFF; CDR3nt: TGTGCCAGCAGCTTAACCTTGAATCAAGATGAGCAGTTCTTC
abundance: NA; v_gene: TRBV10-3; j_gene: TRBJ1-2; len: 13; d_gene: NA; CDR3aa: CAIGGAGVDGYTF; CDR3nt: TGTGCCATCGGAGGAGCAGGGGTGGATGGCTACACCTTC
abundance: NA; v_gene: TRBV7-2; j_gene: TRBJ2-2; len: 13; d_gene: NA; CDR3aa: CASSLIAPGELFF; CDR3nt: TGTGCCAGCAGCTTAATAGCGCCCGGGGAGCTGTTTTTT
abundance: NA; v_gene: TRBV27; j_gene: TRBJ2-3; len: 15; d_gene: NA; CDR3aa: CASSLYSLSTDTQYF; CDR3nt: TGTGCCAGCAGTTTATATTCCCTAAGCACAGATACGCAGTATTTT
abundance: once; v_gene: TRBV7-2; j_gene: TRBJ2-3; len: 14; d_gene: NA; CDR3aa: CASSAGDGGRTQYF; CDR3nt: TGTGCCAGCAGTGCAGGGGACGGGGGGCGGACGCAGTATTTT
abundance: few; v_gene: TRBV27; j_gene: TRBJ2-3; len: 17; d_gene: NA; CDR3aa: CASSFRVQFSAGDTQYF; CDR3nt: TGTGCCAGCAGTTTTCGGGTTCAGTTCAGTGCAGGGGATACGCAGTATTTT
abundance: NA; v_gene: TRBV7-2; j_gene: TRBJ2-3; len: 14; d_gene: NA; CDR3aa: CASSLAGLTDTQYF; CDR3nt: TGTGCCAGCAGCTTAGCGGGCCTCACAGATACGCAGTATTTT
abundance: NA; v_gene: TRBV19; j_gene: TRBJ1-1; len: 13; d_gene: NA; CDR3aa: CASSQGSLQGAFF; CDR3nt: TGTGCCAGTAGTCAAGGGTCCCTTCAGGGAGCTTTCTTT
abundance: NA; v_gene: TRBV28; j_gene: TRBJ1-4; len: 15; d_gene: TRBD1; CDR3aa: CASRGQETTNEKLFF; CDR3nt: TGTGCCAGCAGGGGACAGGAAACAACTAATGAAAAACTGTTTTTT
abundance: NA; v_gene: TRBV5-1; j_gene: TRBJ2-7; len: 13; d_gene: NA; CDR3aa: CASSLGRAYEQYF; CDR3nt: TGCGCCAGCAGCTTAGGACGGGCCTACGAGCAGTACTTC
abundance: NA; v_gene: TRBV9; j_gene: TRBJ1-3; len: 15; d_gene: NA; CDR3aa: CASSVAGRGRNTIYF; CDR3nt: TGTGCCAGCAGCGTAGCTGGGCGGGGACGAAACACCATATATTTT
abundance: NA; v_gene: TRBV9; j_gene: TRBJ2-1; len: 12; d_gene: NA; CDR3aa: CASSVQGHEQFF; CDR3nt: TGTGCCAGCAGCGTGCAGGGACATGAGCAGTTCTTC